The next 30 T cell receptor beta chains were all read from a single sample in a study of blood T cell repertoires in COVID-19. The repertoire was sequenced with immunoSEQ multiplex PCR; TCRdb's copy has only in-frame clones and lacks some. Altogether 150,000 to 200,000 clones are present, roughly 88% being singletons, with the ten largest covering 10% to 15%. Specimen: PBMCs or T cells enriched from blood (not recorded which). These receptors were taken from a woman aged 60-75 years who had recovered from COVID-19.

The chain links TRBV11-3 to TRBJ2-1, with 8 bases identical to TRBD1. J lost 12 bases, V lost 4 bases, and 5 bases had no gene match. The CDR3 extends over 12 amino acids. Germline assignment: CDR1 SGHNT and CDR2 YENEEA. For the CDR3, the DNA is TGTGCCAGCAGCTCTAGGACAGGGCGGCAGTTCTTC. This codes for CASSSRTGRQFF.

This clone was recorded a few times. The chain joins TRBV27 to TRBJ1-5; TRBD1 aligns across 7 bases. Unmatched junction bases numbered 7, after V lost 8 bases and J lost 0 bases. The CDR3 is 15 amino acids. Germline assignment: CDR1 MNHEY and CDR2 SMNVEV (reference sequence). The CDR3, as DNA: TGTGCCAGCGGTCCGACAGGGATTAGCAATCAGCCCCAGCATTTT. Amino acid sequence: CASGPTGISNQPQHF.

This clone has just a few counts. This sequence joins TRBV28 and TRBJ1-5; D not certain. The V end was cut by 4 bases, the J end by 0 bases, with 16 bases between. Germline values: CDR1 MDHEN, CDR2 SYDVKM. CDR3 length: 17 residues. The CDR3 DNA sequence: TGTGCCAGCAGTTCAAACCACATCAGGTCTAGCAATCAGCCCCAGCATTTT. Its protein product is CASSSNHIRSSNQPQHF.

The chain couples TRBV3-1 (or the pseudogene TRBV3-2) to TRBJ2-5, with 8 bases identical to TRBD2. The J segment lost 2 bases and the V segment lost 4 bases, leaving 12 bases of the junction unmatched. The length of the CDR3 is 17 residues. Germline V gene sequence: CDR1 LGHDT, CDR2 YNNKEL (reference sequence). The CDR3 sequence: CASSPRPIAGPQETQYF. DNA for the CDR3: TGTGCCAGCAGCCCCCGACCAATAGCGGGGCCACAAGAGACCCAGTACTTC.

The chain uses TRBV7-9 and TRBJ1-4; tentative D call: TRBD1 (6 bases). Trimming took 4 bases from V and 7 from J, leaving 16 bases between them. There are 15 residues in the CDR3. Germline V lookup: CDR1 SEHNR, CDR2 FQNEAQ (reference sequence). CDR3 sequence (DNA): TGTGCCAGCAGCTCCTCAGGGGAGGGTGGTGAAAAACTGTTTTTT. Translated, it gives CASSSSGEGGEKLFF.

This clone appeared a single time. V and J are TRBV27 and TRBJ2-6, with D perhaps TRBD1 (7 bases). This CDR3 has 16 residues. Per the germline V gene, CDR1 is MNHEY and CDR2 is SMNVEV (reference sequence). With 8 bases removed from V and 2 bases from J, the gap between germline ends came to 16 bases. The CDR3 bases are TGTGCCAGCGGGAAGACAGGGACTGCTGGGGCCAACGTCCTGACTTTC. Amino acids: CASGKTGTAGANVLTF.

The chain couples TRBV19 to TRBJ2-2; TRBD2 is a possible D gene (5 bases). The CDR3 runs to 14 residues. Germline V lookup: CDR1 LNHDA, CDR2 SQIVND (reference sequence). With 3 bases removed from V and 5 bases from J, the gap between germline ends came to 10 bases. The CDR3 nucleotides read TGTGCCAGTAGTATGGCTAGCTGGACCGGGGAGCTGTTTTTT. As protein: CASSMASWTGELFF.

V gene TRBV19 combines with J gene TRBJ1-5, with 7 bases that match TRBD1. The CDR3 runs 17 residues. Germline V lookup: CDR1 LNHDA, CDR2 SQIVND (reference sequence). The V and J ends lost 4 bases and 0 bases, in that order; junction bases with no gene match: 9. The CDR3 coding sequence is TGTGCCAGTAGTACCCGGGACAGCCATTATAGCAATCAGCCCCAGCATTTT. The encoded protein is CASSTRDSHYSNQPQHF.

The rearrangement uses TRBV10-3 and TRBJ1-4, with D maybe TRBD1 (5 bases). Germline CDR1 ENHRY, CDR2 SYGVKD. This CDR3 is built from 14 residues. Trimming removed 4 bases from V and 8 bases from J, with 14 bases in between. In DNA, the CDR3 is TGTGCCATCAGTGGGGGCAGGGCGGACGAAAAACTGTTTTTT. Its protein product is CAISGGRADEKLFF.

J is TRBJ1-5 and V is TRBV7-9, with TRBD1 as a possible D gene (5 bases). V was clipped by 8 bases and J by 3 bases, with 20 bases between them. Germline values: CDR1 SEHNR, CDR2 FQNEAQ (reference sequence). The CDR3 spans 16 residues. The CDR3 DNA reads as TGTGCCAGCGCGCCAATGGGAGGGGTTACCAATCAGCCCCAGCATTTT. Protein: CASAPMGGVTNQPQHF.

The rearrangement joins TRBV18 to TRBJ2-7; 13 bases map to TRBD2. The V and J ends lost 3 bases and 6 bases, in that order; junction bases with no gene match: 14. In germline, CDR1 is KGHSH, CDR2 LQKENI. The CDR3 length is 18 residues. CDR3 sequence: CASSPNPPQGLAGVEQYF. CDR3 nucleotide sequence: TGTGCCAGCTCACCGAACCCCCCCCAAGGACTAGCGGGGGTCGAGCAGTACTTC.

V gene TRBV3-1 (or the pseudogene TRBV3-2) combines with J gene TRBJ1-1, with D possibly TRBD1 on 6 matching bases. CDR3 length equals 17 residues. The ends were cut back, 1 base at V and 0 bases at J, with 15 bases in the middle. Germline CDR1 is LGHDT and CDR2 is YNNKEL (reference sequence). The CDR3 nucleotides are TGTGCCAGCAGCCAAGCCCCGTCCGGGGGGCTGAACACTGAAGCTTTCTTT. Translated: CASSQAPSGGLNTEAFF.

V gene TRBV5-1 combines with J gene TRBJ1-2; 7 bases line up with TRBD1. The V and J ends lost 0 bases and 6 bases, in that order; junction bases with no gene match: 8. Germline CDR1 and CDR2: SGHRS and YFSETQ. The CDR3 has 15 residues. DNA for the CDR3: TGCGCCAGCAGCTTGGGGGCCAAGGGGGCCAATGGCTACACCTTC. Protein sequence: CASSLGAKGANGYTF. Full variable domain (missing parts from reference TRBV5-1 and TRBJ1-2): KAGVTQTPRYLIKTRGQQVTLSCSPISGHRSVSWYQQTPGQGLQFLFEYFSETQRNKGNFPGRFSGRQFSNSRSEMNVSTLELGDSALYLCASSLGAKGANGYTFGSGTRLTVV.

The chain uses TRBV15 and TRBJ1-2; D is ambiguous. There are 13 residues in the CDR3. With 3 bases removed from V and 6 bases from J, the gap between germline ends came to 11 bases. The V gene's germline CDR1 is LNHNV and CDR2 YYDKDF (reference sequence). CDR3 DNA sequence: TGTGCCACCAGCAGCCGGACTTTCGATGGCTACACCTTC. Its translation is CATSSRTFDGYTF.

V usage is TRBV27 and J usage is TRBJ2-5; 7 bases are shared with TRBD2. V lost 6 bases, J lost 4 bases, and 8 bases stayed unmatched. The CDR3 extends over 14 amino acids. Germline values: CDR1 MNHEY, CDR2 SMNVEV (reference sequence). This CDR3 is CASSLTSTGETQYF. The CDR3 DNA reads as TGTGCCAGCAGCCTGACTAGCACGGGAGAGACCCAGTACTTC.

This chain joins TRBV9 and TRBJ2-3; 7 positions match TRBD1. There are 16 residues in the CDR3. Looked up from germline, CDR1 is SGDLS and CDR2 is YYNGEE. V trimming: 3 bases; J trimming: 2 bases; junction bases outside the gene matches: 9. The CDR3 coding sequence is TGTGCCAGCAGCGCCGGAACTCAGGGGGTCACAGATACGCAGTATTTT. It is translated as CASSAGTQGVTDTQYF.

The genes are TRBV4-2 and TRBJ1-2, with TRBD1 matching over 9 bases. The trim removed 6 bases at V and 2 bases at J, leaving 4 bases unmatched. The germline CDR1 and CDR2 sequences are LGHNA and YNFKEQ. The CDR3 has 14 residues. The DNA of the CDR3 is TGTGCCAGCAGTCCGGACAGGGGAAACTATGGCTACACCTTC. Translation: CASSPDRGNYGYTF.

The rearrangement links TRBV5-1 to TRBJ1-1; D is uncertain. Trimming removed 0 bases from V and 1 base from J, with 13 bases in between. The CDR3 has 16 amino acids. Germline CDR1 reads SGHRS; CDR2 reads YFSETQ. CDR3: CASSLGINAENTEAFF. The CDR3 DNA follows: TGCGCCAGCAGCTTGGGGATTAATGCGGAGAACACTGAAGCTTTCTTT.

The chain joins TRBV5-6 to TRBJ2-3; 11 bases fit TRBD2. Germline values: CDR1 SGHDT, CDR2 YYEEEE. CDR3 size: 14 residues. Trimming removed 6 bases from V and 5 bases from J; junction bases left unmatched: 5. The CDR3 sequence: CASTTGTSGDTQYF. The CDR3 coding sequence is TGTGCCAGCACCACCGGGACTAGCGGAGATACGCAGTATTTT.

In this sample, this clone turned up once. V and J are TRBV27 and TRBJ2-4; D might be TRBD2 (6 bases). The CDR3 sequence is 16 residues long. V lost 5 bases, J lost 3 bases, and 17 bases lay in between. Germline V gene lookup returns CDR1 MNHEY and CDR2 SMNVEV (reference sequence). The CDR3 spells CASSASWGDHKNIQYF. In DNA, the CDR3 is TGTGCCAGCAGTGCCAGTTGGGGGGACCACAAAAACATTCAGTACTTC.

The V gene is TRBV2, the J gene TRBJ2-1, with D perhaps matching TRBD1 (6 bases). V shed 6 bases and J shed 10 bases, with 16 bases lying between them. This CDR3 is built from 13 residues. Germline V gene data show CDR1 as SNHLY and CDR2 as FYNNEI. This chain's CDR3 is CASSLQGNREQFF. Written as DNA, the CDR3 is TGTGCCAGCAGCCTCCAGGGGAACCGGGAGCAGTTCTTC.

The chain joins TRBV6-5 to TRBJ2-1; maybe TRBD2 (5 bases). The CDR3 has 13 amino acids. The germline gives CDR1 MNHEY, CDR2 SVGAGI. The V end was cut by 8 bases, the J end by 2 bases, with 10 bases between. CDR3 sequence: CASQEAAYNEQFF. The CDR3 coding sequence is TGTGCCAGCCAGGAGGCAGCCTACAATGAGCAGTTCTTC.

The V gene is TRBV19, the J gene TRBJ2-7; 10 bases are shared with TRBD1. The length of the CDR3 is 13 residues. Trimming cost V 3 bases and J 6 bases; bases outside gene matches: 2. Germline V gives CDR1 LNHDA, CDR2 SQIVND (reference sequence). The CDR3 DNA reads as TGTGCCAGTAGTATGGGACAGGGGACCGAGCAGTACTTC. Residues: CASSMGQGTEQYF.

As for this clone: The same CDR3 also results from other DNA sequences found in this sample. The chain uses TRBV30 and TRBJ1-1; 7 bases align to TRBD1. The germline V gene has CDR1 GTSNPN and CDR2 SVGIG (reference sequence). The CDR3 sequence is 13 residues long. V lost 5 bases and J lost 0; bases outside the gene matches: 3. The CDR3 DNA is TGTGCCTGGGAGAGGGGGCTGAACACTGAAGCTTTCTTT. Amino acids: CAWERGLNTEAFF.

DNA of the CDR3: TGTGCCAGCAGCCAAGGGAAGGGGTCCGGAAACACCATATATTTT. It encodes CASSQGKGSGNTIYF. The chain joins TRBV3-1 (or the pseudogene TRBV3-2) to TRBJ1-3; maybe TRBD1 (5 bases). V lost 1 base to trimming and J lost 4 bases, with 11 bases between them. The germline CDR1 and CDR2 sequences are LGHDT and YNNKEL (reference sequence). The CDR3 is made up of 15 amino acids.

The V and J genes are TRBV19 and TRBJ2-1; weak D call: TRBD1 (5 bases). Trimming shortened V by 5 bases and J by 4 bases, and 12 bases separated the two germline ends. This CDR3 is built from 14 residues. Germline loops: CDR1 LNHDA, CDR2 SQIVND (reference sequence). The CDR3 nucleotides read TGTGCCAGTAGTTCGTGGGGCGGTTACAATGAGCAGTTCTTC. Amino acid sequence: CASSSWGGYNEQFF.

The chain carries TRBV7-3 and TRBJ2-6; D not resolved. The ends were cut back, 0 bases at V and 3 bases at J, with 6 bases in the middle. There are 15 residues in the CDR3. Germline V gene sequence: CDR1 SGHTA, CDR2 FQGTGA. The CDR3 coding sequence is TGTGCCAGCAGCTTAACGTCAGGTGGGGCCAACGTCCTGACTTTC. It specifies CASSLTSGGANVLTF.

This clone was seen more than once but under ten times. This chain joins TRBV5-1 and TRBJ2-7; D perhaps matches TRBD1 (6 bases). Looked up from germline, CDR1 is SGHRS and CDR2 is YFSETQ. V lost 4 bases to trimming and J lost 7 bases, with 15 bases between them. CDR3 length: 13 amino acids. The CDR3 DNA reads as TGCGCCAGCAGCCGAACAGGGATAAGGGAGCAGTACTTC. Its protein product is CASSRTGIREQYF. Full variable domain (remainder filled in from reference TRBV5-1 and TRBJ2-7): KAGVTQTPRYLIKTRGQQVTLSCSPISGHRSVSWYQQTPGQGLQFLFEYFSETQRNKGNFPGRFSGRQFSNSRSEMNVSTLELGDSALYLCASSRTGIREQYFGPGTRLTVT.

V and J are TRBV5-8 and TRBJ2-7; 10 bases line up with TRBD1. Germline loops: CDR1 SGHTS, CDR2 YDEGEE. The length of the CDR3 is 16 residues. V lost 1 base to trimming and J lost 3 bases; unmatched junction nucleotides: 7. Here the CDR3 reads CASSLPGQGDGYEQYF. CDR3 DNA: TGTGCCAGCAGCTTGCCTGGACAGGGGGATGGCTACGAGCAGTACTTC. Drawing the rest from reference TRBV5-8 and TRBJ2-7, the complete variable domain is EAGVTQSPTHLIKTRGQQATLRCSPISGHTSVYWYQQALGLGLQFLLWYDEGEERNRGNFPPRFSGRQFPNYSSELNVNALELEDSALYLCASSLPGQGDGYEQYFGPGTRLTVT.

This chain uses TRBV23-1 with TRBJ2-1; a weak D match, TRBD2 (5 bases). TRBV23-1 has ORF status, its function being uncertain. Trimming took 0 bases from V and 0 from J, leaving 15 bases between them. The CDR3 runs to 18 residues. As DNA, the CDR3 is TGCGCCAGCAGTCAATCTCCCCGGGAATCAAGCTCCTACAATGAGCAGTTCTTC. It specifies CASSQSPRESSSYNEQFF.